Sequencing of this T cell receptor beta chain was carried out in a study of blood T cell repertoires in COVID-19. As for the study in general: Sites in the United States, Italy and Spain provided acute and convalescent COVID-19 samples. The cDNA or gDNA used as material had been derived from T cells, B-cell-depleted T cells, or PBMCs.

Authors' analysis steps: Using reference gene primer amplification, nucleated cell counts were estimated. Assay used: immunoSEQ multiplex PCR; TCRdb lists only in-frame clones, some missing. From that table come the V and J calls and clone size; the DNA was used to work out D and trimming. The sample gives about 200,000 clones, over 75% of which show up once; less than 7.5% is in the top ten. Trimming cost V 8 bases and J 4 bases, with 8 bases left between them. Germline CDR1 and CDR2: DFQATT and SNEGSKA (reference sequence). This CDR3 comprises 11 residues. The V and J genes are TRBV20-1 and TRBJ1-4, with D hard to call. The sequencing sample was made of peripheral blood. This TCR was recovered from a woman aged 40 to 50 who had recovered from COVID-19. In nucleotides, the CDR3 is TGCAGTTTCCATGTTAATGAAAAACTGTTTTTT. Its translation is CSFHVNEKLFF.